The 27 T cell receptor beta chains presented below share a single source sample, sequenced in a study of blood T cells in healthy people across ages. Through a sample-barcoded 5' primer and a J-beta primer mix, a second PCR was run for roughly 6 to 12 cycles. TCRdb reprocessed the 5' RACE reads via MiXCR and lists one record per CDR3 protein. Among approximately 700,000 distinct CDR3 sequences listed, approximately 30% were seen once. The sequenced sample consisted of blood. All receptors derive from a woman of 80 years or more in good health.

This clonotype was seen many times. The rearrangement uses TRBV5-1 and TRBJ2-7; TRBD1 matches 7 bases. The J segment lost 1 base and the V segment lost 4 bases, leaving 5 bases of the junction unmatched. CDR3 length equals 14 residues. Germline CDR1 SGHRS, CDR2 YFSETQ. The CDR3 sequence is CASSPLTGSYEQYF. The CDR3 coding sequence is TGCGCCAGCAGCCCCTTGACAGGGTCCTACGAGCAGTACTTC.

The chain uses TRBV20-1 and TRBJ1-1, with TRBD1 matching 8 bases. The CDR3 spans 13 residues. The trim removed 6 bases at V and 3 bases at J, leaving 6 bases unmatched. The germline gives CDR1 DFQATT, CDR2 SNEGSKA (reference sequence). CDR3 DNA: TGCAGTGCGCCACAGGGGGTCTACACTGAAGCTTTCTTT. As protein: CSAPQGVYTEAFF.

Concerning this clonotype: A much more abundant neighbour one base away suggests this may be a read error. The rearrangement joins TRBV7-2 to TRBJ2-3; 8 bases agree with TRBD2. CDR1 and CDR2 (germline): SGHTA, FQGNSA. CDR3 length equals 15 residues. V lost 5 bases and J lost 2; bases outside the gene matches: 6. In nucleotides, the CDR3 is TGTACCAGCAGCATCTATAGCGGGGACACAGATACGCAGTATTTT. It yields the protein CTSSIYSGDTDTQYF.

This clonotype appeared many times. This rearrangement joins TRBV7-6 to TRBJ2-1, with TRBD1 matching 10 bases. This CDR3 has 16 residues. Per germline, CDR1 SGHVS and CDR2 FNYEAQ. V dropped 5 bases and J dropped 10; count of bases not matched to a gene: 14. CDR3 DNA sequence: TGTGCCAGCAGCCGAGGGGGGGGACAGGGGTTTGAGGAGCAGTTCTTC. This translates into CASSRGGGQGFEEQFF.

About this clonotype: This sequence may be a read error, since a much larger clone differs from it by one base. The chain recombines TRBV7-2 with TRBJ2-5; 11 bases are a match to TRBD1. Germline assignment: CDR1 SGHTA and CDR2 FQGNSA. V was clipped by 4 bases and J by 9 bases; unmatched bases: 7. CDR3 length equals 14 residues. The CDR3 region has the DNA TGTGCCAGCAGCTGGGGGACAGGGGGGCAGTCCCAGTACTTC. It codes for CASSWGTGGQSQYF.

The chain uses TRBV7-2 and TRBJ1-6; D perhaps matches TRBD1 (5 bases). The germline V gene has CDR1 SGHTA and CDR2 FQGNSA. The ends were cut back, 5 bases at V and 14 bases at J, with 13 bases in the middle. The CDR3 covers 12 residues. CDR3 protein: CASSPPRRALHF. The CDR3 bases are TGTGCCAGCAGCCCCCCCCGCAGGGCCCTCCACTTT.

This clonotype occurred many times. The rearrangement uses TRBV15 and TRBJ2-5; D gene ambiguous. The germline V and J ends were trimmed by 1 base and 4 bases, with 10 bases remaining between them. The CDR3 sequence is 14 residues long. Germline V gives CDR1 LNHNV, CDR2 YYDKDF (reference sequence). This CDR3 reads CATSRADSGETQYF. CDR3 in DNA: TGTGCCACCAGCAGAGCTGACTCCGGAGAGACCCAGTACTTC.

The genes are TRBV7-9 and TRBJ2-7, with TRBD1 matching over 11 bases. The assigned J gene may be wrong: the sequence end matches TRBJ2-5 better. The CDR3 is 15 residues long. Germline V gives CDR1 SEHNR, CDR2 FQNEAQ (reference sequence). The CDR3 nucleotides are TGTGCCAGCAGCCCTGGACAGGGGGCTGGGGAGACCCAGTACTTC. Amino acid sequence: CASSPGQGAGETQYF.

This clonotype has just a few counts. For the CDR3, the DNA is TGTGCCAGCAGCTCCGGACAGGGAAGGATGAACACTGAAGCTTTCTTT. Encoded protein: CASSSGQGRMNTEAFF. V gene TRBV5-4 combines with J gene TRBJ1-1; TRBD1 agrees at 8 bases. With 3 bases clipped from V and 0 bases from J, the junction kept 7 bases outside the gene matches. The germline CDR1 and CDR2 sequences are SGHNT and YYREEE (reference sequence). The CDR3 contains 16 residues.

The chain combines TRBV29-1 with TRBJ2-3; D may be TRBD1 or TRBD2 (5 bases each). The CDR3 length is 15 residues. V lost 3 bases to trimming and J lost 2 bases, with 15 bases between them. Per the germline V gene, CDR1 is SQVTM and CDR2 is ANQGSEA. This CDR3 is CSVDRPGQNTDTQYF. The CDR3 nucleotides read TGCAGCGTTGATCGACCGGGGCAGAACACAGATACGCAGTATTTT.

Only a few counts were recorded for this clonotype. The chain joins TRBV4-1 to TRBJ1-1, with D maybe TRBD1 (5 bases). This CDR3 spans 14 amino acids. Germline V gene lookup returns CDR1 MGHRA and CDR2 YSYEKL. Trimming left V 3 bases short and J 6 bases short, with 14 bases between. The CDR3 protein is CASSQRAGVAEAFF. CDR3 bases: TGCGCCAGCAGCCAGAGAGCGGGGGTCGCTGAAGCTTTCTTT.

This clonotype was recorded a few times. At one boundary the junction diverges from the germline segment, which might be a read error. The chain uses TRBV7-3 and TRBJ2-3; TRBD1 matches at 8 bases. The CDR3 is 16 residues long. CDR1 and CDR2 (germline): SGHTA, FQGTGA. The CDR3 nucleotides are TGTGCCGGCAGCTTAACGCCCAGGGGGCGGGCAGATACGCAGTATTTT. Translating it yields CAGSLTPRGRADTQYF.

This clonotype was counted at least ten times. V is TRBV7-9 and J is TRBJ2-7; tentative D call: TRBD2 (6 bases). The CDR3 is 15 amino acids. V was cut by 0 bases and J by 1 base, with 10 bases left in between. CDR1 is SEHNR, CDR2 FQNEAQ, per germline (reference sequence). CDR3 sequence (DNA): TGTGCCAGCAGCTTAGCATTCCGGGAGTCCTACGAGCAGTACTTC. It is translated as CASSLAFRESYEQYF.

This clonotype was found once. The chain carries TRBV20-1 and TRBJ1-2; D unresolved. V shed 0 bases and J shed 8 bases, with 16 bases lying between them. The CDR3 is 14 residues long. Germline values: CDR1 DFQATT, CDR2 SNEGSKA (reference sequence). The CDR3 coding sequence is TGCAGTGCTAGAGACATCAGTAAGGATTGGGGCTACACCTTC. As protein: CSARDISKDWGYTF.

This clonotype was recorded many times. The chain uses TRBV9 and TRBJ2-1; D gene uncertain. V lost 3 bases and J 0 bases, leaving 13 bases between the germline ends. Looked up from germline, CDR1 is SGDLS and CDR2 is YYNGEE. The CDR3 totals 16 residues. CDR3 region: CASSGEGSSSYNEQFF. Written as DNA, the CDR3 is TGTGCCAGCAGCGGGGAAGGGTCCTCCTCCTACAATGAGCAGTTCTTC.

This clonotype appeared many times. The chain recombines TRBV7-2 with TRBJ1-2, with TRBD1 matching over 8 bases. Germline CDR1 reads SGHTA; CDR2 reads FQGNSA. Unmatched junction bases numbered 8, after V lost 0 bases and J lost 8 bases. The CDR3 is 15 residues long. Here the CDR3 reads CASSLAGAGGKGYTF. As DNA, the CDR3 is TGTGCCAGCAGCTTAGCTGGGGCAGGGGGCAAAGGCTACACCTTC.

J is TRBJ1-2 and V is TRBV6-2 or TRBV6-3; tentatively, D is TRBD1 (6 bases). The CDR3 length is 15 residues. V was shortened by 6 bases and J by 8 bases, with 22 bases between the two germline ends. Germline V gene lookup returns CDR1 MNHEY and CDR2 SVGEGT. The CDR3: CASSRPDYQGSGYTF. The CDR3 DNA is TGTGCCAGCAGCAGACCGGATTACCAGGGGAGCGGCTACACCTTC.

In its sample, this clonotype was seen many times. The chain couples TRBV6-6 to TRBJ2-7; possible D gene TRBD2, 7 bases. The V gene's germline CDR1 is MNHNY and CDR2 SVGAGI (reference sequence). The V end was cut by 6 bases, the J end by 5 bases, with 11 bases between. The CDR3 runs 12 residues. CDR3 region: CASRGGPHEQYF. For the CDR3, the DNA is TGTGCCAGCAGGGGGGGGCCGCACGAGCAGTACTTC.

At least ten counts were recorded for this clonotype. The chain couples TRBV5-6 to TRBJ2-5; the match to TRBD1 covers 8 bases. CDR1 is SGHDT, CDR2 YYEEEE, per germline. V lost 4 bases and J lost 5; bases outside the gene matches: 7. There are 14 residues in the CDR3. The CDR3 here is CASSRGQGTETQYF. CDR3 in DNA: TGTGCCAGCAGCCGAGGACAGGGAACCGAGACCCAGTACTTC.

Comment on this clonotype: This may arise from a read error, as a much more abundant clone is one base away. This rearrangement joins TRBV29-1 to TRBJ2-7; D assignment may be TRBD1 or TRBD2 (5 bases each). The germline V gene has CDR1 SQVTM and CDR2 ANQGSEA. With 6 bases removed from V and 3 bases from J, the gap between germline ends came to 9 bases. The CDR3 length is 11 residues. Written as DNA, the CDR3 is TGCAGCGTGAGGGGTTGCTACGAGCAGTACTTC. Amino acids: CSVRGCYEQYF.

V usage is TRBV2 and J usage is TRBJ1-1; D is undetermined. The CDR3 extends over 14 amino acids. Germline V gene sequence: CDR1 SNHLY, CDR2 FYNNEI. V lost 8 bases and J 1 base, leaving 14 bases between the germline ends. CDR3 nucleotides: TGTGCCAGCCTCCTAGAATTTGCGAACACTGAAGCTTTCTTT. Its translation: CASLLEFANTEAFF.

This clonotype came up many times. The rearrangement links TRBV6-1 to TRBJ2-3, with D possibly matching TRBD1 (5 bases). CDR1 is MNHNS, CDR2 SASEGT, per germline. V was trimmed by 3 bases and J by 3 bases, leaving 13 bases between them. CDR3 size: 15 residues. CDR3 residues: CASSDNLAGTDTQYF. The CDR3 nucleotides read TGTGCCAGCAGTGATAATCTGGCAGGGACAGATACGCAGTATTTT.

The rearrangement links TRBV7-6 to TRBJ2-2; TRBD2 might be the D (5 bases). Germline CDR1 is SGHVS and CDR2 is FNYEAQ. The CDR3 has 14 residues. Deletions cut 0 bases from V and 7 bases from J, with 9 bases between. CDR3 nucleotides: TGTGCCAGCAGCTTAGCGCACGGGGACGGGGAGCTGTTTTTT. It is translated as CASSLAHGDGELFF.

The sample holds many counts of this clonotype. The rearrangement joins TRBV19 to TRBJ2-7; TRBD1 aligns across 11 bases. Trimming cost V 10 bases and J 2 bases; bases outside gene matches: 7. The CDR3 loop spans 14 amino acids. In germline, CDR1 is LNHDA, CDR2 SQIVND (reference sequence). The CDR3 DNA is TGTGCCACCCAACGGGGACAGGGGGCCTACGAGCAGTACTTC. Translated, it gives CATQRGQGAYEQYF.

This clonotype occurred many times. A junction end diverges from the germline sequence, so it may reflect a read error. CDR3 residues: CSAEGWSRDRYF. CDR3 DNA: TGCAGCGCTGAAGGTTGGTCAAGGGATCGGTATTTT. V usage is TRBV29-1 and J usage is TRBJ2-3, with D unresolved. The CDR3 has 12 amino acids. Germline CDR1 is SQVTM and CDR2 is ANQGSEA.

This clonotype was found many times. This rearrangement joins TRBV6-5 to TRBJ2-7, with D tentatively TRBD1 (5 bases). The V gene lost 0 bases and the J gene lost 5 bases, with 17 bases spanning the gap. This CDR3 comprises 16 residues. Looked up from germline, CDR1 is MNHEY and CDR2 is SVGAGI. The DNA of the CDR3 is TGTGCCAGCAGTTACTCGAGTAGCAGGGCGCGCCACGAGCAGTACTTC. It codes for CASSYSSSRARHEQYF.

This clonotype was detected only a few times. The chain employs TRBV6-5 and TRBJ2-5; 9 bases line up with TRBD2. With V trimmed by 2 bases and J by 5 bases, 3 bases remained unmatched. Germline CDR1 MNHEY, CDR2 SVGAGI. The CDR3 totals 14 residues. CDR3 DNA sequence: TGTGCCAGCAGTTACGGGGCGGGGGGGGAGACCCAGTACTTC. Encoded protein: CASSYGAGGETQYF.